Presented here are 5 T cell receptor beta chains from one specimen sequenced in a study of T cells in Graves' hyperthyroidism and ophthalmopathy. Template material for amplifying TCR beta CDR3 regions consisted of RNA transcripts. Using the HTBI primer set, a first-round RT-PCR was run on the TCR CDR3. TCRdb called the multiplex PCR reads again in MiXCR, with one record for every CDR3 protein. Of a few hundred thousand distinct CDR3 sequences detected, about a fifth appear once; the ten largest clones hold around 27%. The material sequenced was blood. The receptors stem from a man aged 18 to 35 with Graves' hyperthyroidism.

V gene TRBV20-1 combines with J gene TRBJ2-5, with 10 bases identical to TRBD2. CDR1 is DFQATT, CDR2 SNEGSKA, per germline (reference sequence). This CDR3 has 15 amino acids. V lost 3 bases, J lost 5 bases, and 9 bases stayed unmatched. This CDR3 reads CSARRASGSGETQYF. Here the CDR3 DNA reads TGCAGTGCTAGGAGGGCTAGCGGGAGTGGGGAGACCCAGTACTTC.

The chain employs TRBV5-6 and TRBJ2-5, with a possible D match to TRBD2 (6 bases). Trimming pared 5 bases from V and 6 bases from J, leaving 17 bases between. CDR3 length: 14 residues. The germline CDR1 and CDR2 sequences are SGHDT and YYEEEE. CDR3 sequence reads: CASSFEGTPQTQYF. CDR3 DNA: TGTGCCAGCAGTTTTGAGGGGACTCCACAGACCCAGTACTTC.

This clonotype was detected many times. CDR3 region: CASTGTDYGYTF. The CDR3 coding sequence is TGTGCCAGTACCGGGACAGACTATGGCTACACCTTC. This chain links TRBV2 with TRBJ1-2; 7 bases fit TRBD1. The length of the CDR3 is 12 residues. The junction had 4 bases not matched to a gene; V was cut back by 9 bases and J by 3 bases. Per germline, CDR1 SNHLY and CDR2 FYNNEI.

The gene calls are TRBV5-4 and TRBJ2-7, with D perhaps TRBD2 (6 bases). CDR3 size: 14 residues. The V and J ends lost 4 bases and 6 bases respectively, with 17 bases between them. Germline V lookup: CDR1 SGHNT, CDR2 YYREEE (reference sequence). The CDR3 is CASSKAGTRFEQYF. Written as DNA, the CDR3 is TGTGCCAGCAGCAAAGCCGGGACTCGCTTCGAGCAGTACTTC.

This clonotype showed up many times. The chain combines TRBV27 with TRBJ2-7; D is unresolved. The CDR3 sequence is 14 residues long. V was pared by 5 bases and J by 4 bases, with 15 bases between. Germline CDR1 is MNHEY and CDR2 is SMNVEV (reference sequence). The CDR3 loop is CASSPNAVFYEQYF. The CDR3 DNA sequence: TGTGCCAGCAGTCCCAACGCCGTATTTTACGAGCAGTACTTC.